This TCR beta chain was identified during a study of T-cell reconstitution after alpha-beta-depleted transplantation in children. Study-level results: At day 60, the high TCRbeta diversity found in some patients originated from recipient T cells and thymic progenitors that had survived.

The CDR3 consists of 12 residues. Germline V CDR1 and CDR2: MNHEY, SMNVEV (reference sequence). V lost 6 bases and J lost 6, with 12 bases in between. Preparation of the TCRbeta library involved a method that used unique molecular identifiers. TCRdb fed the PCR reads into MiXCR, producing one record per CDR3 protein. The profile shows 540,000 or so distinct CDR3 sequences, roughly 23% of them singletons. As for this clonotype: Antigen: not known.

This material consisted of PBMCs, mostly from graft donor cells, taken 360 days after TCRalphabeta/CD19-depleted stem cell transplant. The V call is TRBV27, the J call TRBJ2-7; the D gene could be TRBD1 or TRBD2 (5 bases each). This TCR derives from a boy under two years old who had a stem cell transplant for acute myeloid leukemia, so the T cells may come from the graft donor. The CDR3 loop reads CASRGVAAEQYF. Here the CDR3 DNA reads TGTGCCAGCAGGGGGGTGGCGGCCGAGCAGTACTTC.